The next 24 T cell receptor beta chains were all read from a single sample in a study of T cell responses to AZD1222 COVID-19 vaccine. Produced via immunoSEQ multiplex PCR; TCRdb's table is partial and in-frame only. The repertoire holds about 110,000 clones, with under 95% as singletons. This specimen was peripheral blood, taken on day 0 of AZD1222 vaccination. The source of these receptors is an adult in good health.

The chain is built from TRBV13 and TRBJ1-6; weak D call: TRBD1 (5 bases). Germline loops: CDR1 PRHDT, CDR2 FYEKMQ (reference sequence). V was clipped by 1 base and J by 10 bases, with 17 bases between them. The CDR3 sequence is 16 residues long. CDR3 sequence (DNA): TGTGCCAGCAGCTTAGTCGGGGGACTCCCGCCATCACCCCTCCACTTT. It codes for CASSLVGGLPPSPLHF.

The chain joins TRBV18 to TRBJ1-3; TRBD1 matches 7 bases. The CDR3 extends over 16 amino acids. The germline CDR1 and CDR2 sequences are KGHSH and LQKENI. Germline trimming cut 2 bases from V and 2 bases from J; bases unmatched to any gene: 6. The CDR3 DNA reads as TGTGCCAGCTCACCAGACAGGGCGGGAACTGGAAACACCATATATTTT. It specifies CASSPDRAGTGNTIYF. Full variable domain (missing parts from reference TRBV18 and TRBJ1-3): NAGVMQNPRHLVRRRGQEARLRCSPMKGHSHVYWYRQLPEEGLKFMVYLQKENIIDESGMPKERFSAEFPKEGPSILRIQQVVRGDSAAYFCASSPDRAGTGNTIYFGEGSWLTVV.

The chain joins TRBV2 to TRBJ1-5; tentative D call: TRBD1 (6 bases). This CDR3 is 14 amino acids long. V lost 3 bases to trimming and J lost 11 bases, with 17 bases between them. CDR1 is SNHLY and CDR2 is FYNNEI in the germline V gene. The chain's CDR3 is CASSDGTTWGAQHF. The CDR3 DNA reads TGTGCCAGCAGTGACGGGACAACATGGGGGGCCCAGCATTTT. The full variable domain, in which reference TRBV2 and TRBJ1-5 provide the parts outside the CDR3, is EPEVTQTPSHQVTQMGQEVILRCVPISNHLYFYWYRQILGQKVEFLVSFYNNEISEKSEIFDDQFSVERPDGSNFTLKIRSTKLEDSAMYFCASSDGTTWGAQHFGDGTRLSIL.

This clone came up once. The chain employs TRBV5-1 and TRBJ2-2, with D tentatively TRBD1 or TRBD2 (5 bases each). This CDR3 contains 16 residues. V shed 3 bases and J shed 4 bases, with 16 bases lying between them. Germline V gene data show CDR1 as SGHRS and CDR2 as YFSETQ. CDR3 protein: CASSWTGSGSTGELFF. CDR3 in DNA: TGCGCCAGCAGCTGGACGGGGTCAGGGAGCACCGGGGAGCTGTTTTTT.

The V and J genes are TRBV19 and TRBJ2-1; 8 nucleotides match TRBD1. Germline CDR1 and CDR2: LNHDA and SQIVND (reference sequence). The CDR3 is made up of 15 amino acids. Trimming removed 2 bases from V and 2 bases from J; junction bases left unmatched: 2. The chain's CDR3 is CASSIQGAPYNEQFF. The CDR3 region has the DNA TGTGCCAGTAGTATACAGGGGGCCCCCTACAATGAGCAGTTCTTC.

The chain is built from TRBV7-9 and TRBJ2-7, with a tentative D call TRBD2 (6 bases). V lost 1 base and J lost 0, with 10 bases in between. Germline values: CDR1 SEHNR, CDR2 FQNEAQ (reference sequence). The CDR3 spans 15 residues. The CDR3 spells CASSLVGGASYEQYF. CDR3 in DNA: TGTGCCAGCAGCTTAGTTGGCGGGGCCTCCTACGAGCAGTACTTC.

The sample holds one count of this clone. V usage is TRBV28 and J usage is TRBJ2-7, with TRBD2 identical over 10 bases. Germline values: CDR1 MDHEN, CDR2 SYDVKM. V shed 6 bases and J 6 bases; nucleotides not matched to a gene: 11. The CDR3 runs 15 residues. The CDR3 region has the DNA TGTGCCAGCAGGTCGAGCGGGAGGGCCATCTTCGAGCAGTACTTC. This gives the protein CASRSSGRAIFEQYF.

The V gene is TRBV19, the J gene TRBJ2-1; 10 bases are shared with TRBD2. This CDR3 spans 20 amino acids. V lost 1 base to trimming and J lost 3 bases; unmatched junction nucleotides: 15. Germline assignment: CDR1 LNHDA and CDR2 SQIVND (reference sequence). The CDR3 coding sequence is TGTGCCAGTAGTATAGGTTCGCCGGACGCCCGGACTAGCGGCTACAATGAGCAGTTCTTC. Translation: CASSIGSPDARTSGYNEQFF.

CDR3 sequence: CASRGTGGPDTQYF. CDR3 DNA sequence: TGTGCCAGCAGGGGGACAGGGGGTCCAGATACGCAGTATTTT. The gene calls are TRBV11-2 and TRBJ2-3, with TRBD1 identical over 11 bases. The CDR3 has 14 amino acids. J gave up 4 bases and V 6 bases, and 3 bases lay outside the gene matches. From germline, CDR1 is SGHAT and CDR2 FQNNGV.

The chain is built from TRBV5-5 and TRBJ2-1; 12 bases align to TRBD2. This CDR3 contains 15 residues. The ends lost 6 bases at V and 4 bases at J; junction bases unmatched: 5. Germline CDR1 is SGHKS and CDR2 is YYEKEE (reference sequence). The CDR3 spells CASTKLAGGYNEQFF. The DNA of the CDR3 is TGTGCCAGCACCAAACTAGCGGGAGGTTACAATGAGCAGTTCTTC.

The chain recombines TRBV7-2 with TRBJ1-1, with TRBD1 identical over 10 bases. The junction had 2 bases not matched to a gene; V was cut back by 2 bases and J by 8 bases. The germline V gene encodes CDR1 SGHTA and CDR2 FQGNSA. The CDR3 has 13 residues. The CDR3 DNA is TGTGCCAGCAGCTTATTGGACAGGGGGGAAGCTTTCTTT. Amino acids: CASSLLDRGEAFF.

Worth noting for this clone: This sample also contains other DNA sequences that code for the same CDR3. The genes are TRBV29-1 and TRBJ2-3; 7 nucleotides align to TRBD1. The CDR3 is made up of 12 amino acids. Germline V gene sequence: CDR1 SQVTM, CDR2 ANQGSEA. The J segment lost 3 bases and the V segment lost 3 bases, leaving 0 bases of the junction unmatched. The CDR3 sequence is CSVDRGTDTQYF. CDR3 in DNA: TGCAGCGTTGACAGGGGGACAGATACGCAGTATTTT.

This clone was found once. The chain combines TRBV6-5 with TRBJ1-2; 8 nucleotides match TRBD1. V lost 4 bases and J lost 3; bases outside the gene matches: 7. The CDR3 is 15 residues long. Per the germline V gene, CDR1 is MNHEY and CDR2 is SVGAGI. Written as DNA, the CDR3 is TGTGCCAGCAGTTTCGGACAGGGTAGGGACTATGGCTACACCTTC. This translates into CASSFGQGRDYGYTF.

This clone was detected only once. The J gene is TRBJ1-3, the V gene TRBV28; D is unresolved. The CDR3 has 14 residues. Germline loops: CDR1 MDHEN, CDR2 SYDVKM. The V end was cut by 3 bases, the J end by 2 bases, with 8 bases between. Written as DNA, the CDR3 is TGTGCCAGCAGTTTCCGGGCCGCTGGAAACACCATATATTTT. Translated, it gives CASSFRAAGNTIYF.

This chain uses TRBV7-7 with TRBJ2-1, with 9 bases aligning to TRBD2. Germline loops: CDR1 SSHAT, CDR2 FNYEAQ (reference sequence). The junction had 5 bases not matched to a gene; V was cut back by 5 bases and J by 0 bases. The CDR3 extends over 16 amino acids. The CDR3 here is CASSPGSGSSYNEQFF. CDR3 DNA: TGTGCCAGCAGCCCGGGTAGCGGGAGCTCCTACAATGAGCAGTTCTTC.

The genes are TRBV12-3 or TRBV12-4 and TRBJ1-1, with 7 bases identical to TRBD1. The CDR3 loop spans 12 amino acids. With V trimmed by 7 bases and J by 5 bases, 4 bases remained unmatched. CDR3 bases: TGTGCCAGCAATGACAGGGCAACTGAAGCTTTCTTT. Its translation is CASNDRATEAFF.

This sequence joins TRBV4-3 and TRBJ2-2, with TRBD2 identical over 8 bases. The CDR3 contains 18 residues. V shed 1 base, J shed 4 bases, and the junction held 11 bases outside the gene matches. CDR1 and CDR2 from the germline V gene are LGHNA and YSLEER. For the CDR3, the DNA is TGCGCCAGCAGCCAAGCCCCTTCGGGTAGCGGGACCACCGGGGAGCTGTTTTTT. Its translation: CASSQAPSGSGTTGELFF.

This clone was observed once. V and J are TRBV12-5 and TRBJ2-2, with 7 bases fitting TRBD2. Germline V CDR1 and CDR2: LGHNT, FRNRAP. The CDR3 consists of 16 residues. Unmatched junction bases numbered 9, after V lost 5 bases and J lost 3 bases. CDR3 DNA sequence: TGTGCTAGTGGTCCGGGCCGGGGAGGGGACACCGGGGAGCTGTTTTTT. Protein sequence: CASGPGRGGDTGELFF.

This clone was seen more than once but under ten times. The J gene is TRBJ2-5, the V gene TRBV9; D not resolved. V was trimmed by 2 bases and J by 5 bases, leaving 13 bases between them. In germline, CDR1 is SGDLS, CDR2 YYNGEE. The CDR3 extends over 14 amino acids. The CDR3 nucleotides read TGTGCCAGCAGCGTTCTCCCCCTGGGGGAGACCCAGTACTTC. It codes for CASSVLPLGETQYF.

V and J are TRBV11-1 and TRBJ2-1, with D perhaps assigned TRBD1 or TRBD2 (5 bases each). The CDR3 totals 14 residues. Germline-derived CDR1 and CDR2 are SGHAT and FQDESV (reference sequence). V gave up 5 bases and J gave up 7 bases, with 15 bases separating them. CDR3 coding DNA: TGTGCCAGCAGCCCAATGAGGGGCGGGAATGAGCAGTTCTTC. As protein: CASSPMRGGNEQFF.

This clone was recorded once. CDR3 nucleotide sequence: TGCGCCAGCAGGGGGGAGTGGGCCACCGGGGAGCTGTTTTTT. This gives the protein CASRGEWATGELFF. The rearrangement uses TRBV10-2 and TRBJ2-2; D is perhaps TRBD1 or TRBD2 (5 bases each). The CDR3 has 14 amino acids. CDR1 is WSHSY, CDR2 SAAADI, per germline. V lost 6 bases and J lost 4, with 12 bases in between.

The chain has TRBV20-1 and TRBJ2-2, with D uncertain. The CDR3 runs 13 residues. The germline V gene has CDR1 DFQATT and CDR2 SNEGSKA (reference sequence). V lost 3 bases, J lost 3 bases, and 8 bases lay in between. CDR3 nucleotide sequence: TGCAGTGCTAGTAGGGAACACACCGGGGAGCTGTTTTTT. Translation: CSASREHTGELFF.

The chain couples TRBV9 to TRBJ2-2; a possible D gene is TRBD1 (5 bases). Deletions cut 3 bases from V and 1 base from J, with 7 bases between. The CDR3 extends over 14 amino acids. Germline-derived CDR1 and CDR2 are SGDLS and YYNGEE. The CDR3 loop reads CASSERGNTGELFF. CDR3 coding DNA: TGTGCCAGCAGCGAAAGGGGGAACACCGGGGAGCTGTTTTTT.

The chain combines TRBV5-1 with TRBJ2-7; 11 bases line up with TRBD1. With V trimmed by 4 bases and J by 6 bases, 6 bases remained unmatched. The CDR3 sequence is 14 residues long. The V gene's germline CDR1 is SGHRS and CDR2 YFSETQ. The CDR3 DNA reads TGCGCCAGCAGCGCATGGACAGGGGGCCCCGAGCAGTACTTC. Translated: CASSAWTGGPEQYF.